This T cell receptor (beta chain) was retrieved from a study of T cells after yellow fever vaccination. Notes on the study in general: Clones from primary vaccination mostly reappeared after the booster (over 95% CD4, less than 90% CD8).

Trimming took 6 bases from V and 5 from J; bases not matched to a gene: 9. This CDR3 contains 14 residues. On this clonotype: What it binds is not known.

Using its own MiXCR run on the 5' RACE reads, TCRdb lists one record per CDR3 protein. The data contain hundreds of thousands of distinct CDR3 sequences, around a fifth of them singletons. The sequence came from a young man who received the YFV17D yellow fever vaccine. The source material was PBMCs, sampled about 21 days after the first yellow fever vaccination. V and J are TRBV12-3 or TRBV12-4 and TRBJ1-1, with 7 nucleotides matching TRBD1. The CDR3 nucleotides read TGTGCCAGCAGAGGGGGCGGGGATTATACTGAAGCTTTCTTT. Translated, it gives CASRGGGDYTEAFF.